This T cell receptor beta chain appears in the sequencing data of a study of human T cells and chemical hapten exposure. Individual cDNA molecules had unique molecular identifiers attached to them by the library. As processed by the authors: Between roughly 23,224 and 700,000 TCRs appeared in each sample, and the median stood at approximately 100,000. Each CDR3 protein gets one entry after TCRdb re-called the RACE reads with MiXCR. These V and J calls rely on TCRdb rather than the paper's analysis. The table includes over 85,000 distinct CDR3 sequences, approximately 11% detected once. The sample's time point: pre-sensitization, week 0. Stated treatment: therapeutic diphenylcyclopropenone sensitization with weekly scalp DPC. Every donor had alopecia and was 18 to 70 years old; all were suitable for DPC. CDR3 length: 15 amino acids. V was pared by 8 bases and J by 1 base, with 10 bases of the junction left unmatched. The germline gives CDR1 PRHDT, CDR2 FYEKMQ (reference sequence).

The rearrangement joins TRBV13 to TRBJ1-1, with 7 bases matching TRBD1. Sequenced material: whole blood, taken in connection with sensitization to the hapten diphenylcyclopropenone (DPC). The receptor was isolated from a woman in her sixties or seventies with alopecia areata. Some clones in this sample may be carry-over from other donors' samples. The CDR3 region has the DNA TGTGCCAGCCGCCGAAAAGGGGGCTGGAACACTGAAGCTTTCTTT. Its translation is CASRRKGGWNTEAFF. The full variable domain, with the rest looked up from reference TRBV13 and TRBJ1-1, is AAGVIQSPRHLIKEKRETATLKCYPIPRHDTVYWYQQGPGQDPQFLISFYEKMQSDKGSIPDRFSAQQFSDYHSELNMSSLELGDSALYFCASRRKGGWNTEAFFGQGTRLTVV.